The sequence of this T cell receptor beta chain was determined in a study of blood T cell repertoires in COVID-19. Trimming cost V 3 bases and J 7 bases, with 10 bases left between them. This CDR3 spans 13 amino acids. How the authors handled the data: Estimation of nucleated cell counts relied on the amplification of reference gene primers. This table comes from immunoSEQ multiplex PCR, and its TCRdb copy is limited to in-frame clones, with some not included. V and J calls and clone size are given by that table; D and trimming were obtained from the DNA. The sample contains a few hundred thousand clones, approximately 90% of which appear only once.

The sample comprised peripheral blood. The receptor was derived from a woman in her forties or fifties with COVID-19, enrolled during active disease. V gene TRBV12-3 or TRBV12-4 combines with J gene TRBJ1-5; D is unclear. The CDR3 DNA reads TGTGCCAGCAGTTTTTCAGTCCTCCAGCCCCAGCATTTT. Translation: CASSFSVLQPQHF.